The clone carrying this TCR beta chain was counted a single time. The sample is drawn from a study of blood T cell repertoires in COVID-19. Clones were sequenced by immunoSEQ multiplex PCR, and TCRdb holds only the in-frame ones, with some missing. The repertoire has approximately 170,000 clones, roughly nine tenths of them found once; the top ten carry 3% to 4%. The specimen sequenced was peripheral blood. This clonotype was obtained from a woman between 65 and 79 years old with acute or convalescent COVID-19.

The CDR3 reads CASSAYTAGQGITDTQYF. DNA for the CDR3: TGTGCCAGCAGCGCCTACACCGCGGGACAGGGTATTACAGATACGCAGTATTTT. The genes are TRBV7-9 and TRBJ2-3; 9 bases are shared with TRBD1. The CDR3 covers 18 residues. Trimming removed 5 bases from V and 3 bases from J; junction bases left unmatched: 15. The germline gives CDR1 SEHNR, CDR2 FQNEAQ (reference sequence).